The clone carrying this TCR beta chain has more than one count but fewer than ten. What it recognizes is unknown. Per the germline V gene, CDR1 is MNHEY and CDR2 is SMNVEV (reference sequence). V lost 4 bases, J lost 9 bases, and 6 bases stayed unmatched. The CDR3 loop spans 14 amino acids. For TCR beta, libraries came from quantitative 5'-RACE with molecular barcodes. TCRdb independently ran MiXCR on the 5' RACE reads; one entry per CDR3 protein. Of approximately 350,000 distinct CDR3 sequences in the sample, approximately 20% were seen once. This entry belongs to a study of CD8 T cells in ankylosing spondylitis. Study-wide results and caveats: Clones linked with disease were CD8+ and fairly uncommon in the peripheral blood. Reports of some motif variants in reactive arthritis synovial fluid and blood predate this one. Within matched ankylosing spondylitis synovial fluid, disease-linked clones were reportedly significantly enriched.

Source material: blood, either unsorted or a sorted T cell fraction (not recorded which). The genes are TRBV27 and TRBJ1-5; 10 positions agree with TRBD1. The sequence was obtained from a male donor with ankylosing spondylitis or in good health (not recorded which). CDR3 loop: CASSSGTGVGPQHF. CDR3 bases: TGTGCCAGCAGTTCCGGGACAGGGGTGGGGCCCCAGCATTTT.